These 16 T cell receptor beta chains were sequenced from one sample in a study of cytomegalovirus exposure and HLA in healthy donors. In the PCR, 60 Vbeta and 13 Jbeta primers were used. Sequenced by immunoSEQ multiplex PCR; TCRdb stores in-frame clones only, minus some. Of 200,000 to 250,000 clones in the sample, approximately 79% were seen once. Sequencing input: PBMCs. The source is a man in his fifties in good health and CMV-seronegative.

The V gene is TRBV5-8, the J gene TRBJ2-1; 12 bases agree with TRBD2. The junction had 4 bases not matched to a gene; V was cut back by 0 bases and J by 3 bases. The CDR3 is 17 residues long. Germline lookup yields CDR1 SGHTS and CDR2 YDEGEE. Here the CDR3 reads CASSLDGTSGFYNEQFF. The CDR3 coding sequence is TGTGCCAGCAGCTTGGACGGGACTAGCGGGTTCTACAATGAGCAGTTCTTC.

The gene calls are TRBV6-1 and TRBJ1-2; D uncertain. Germline V gene sequence: CDR1 MNHNS, CDR2 SASEGT. Trimming pared 1 base from V and 4 bases from J, leaving 7 bases between. The CDR3 totals 13 residues. This CDR3 is CASSEVGAYGYTF. The CDR3 coding sequence is TGTGCCAGCAGTGAAGTCGGTGCCTATGGCTACACCTTC.

This clone was detected only a few times. The chain uses TRBV4-1 and TRBJ2-1; 10 bases are a match to TRBD2. The CDR3 sequence is 14 residues long. The germline V gene has CDR1 MGHRA and CDR2 YSYEKL. V lost 8 bases, J lost 6 bases, and 7 bases stayed unmatched. CDR3: CASGPRTSGNEQFF. CDR3 DNA sequence: TGCGCCAGCGGACCGCGGACTAGCGGCAATGAGCAGTTCTTC.

The rearrangement joins TRBV19 to TRBJ2-4; maybe TRBD1 (6 bases). The CDR3 extends over 16 amino acids. V lost 0 bases, J lost 3 bases, and 12 bases lay in between. CDR1 and CDR2 from the germline V gene are LNHDA and SQIVND (reference sequence). CDR3 residues: CASSIDPGANKNIQYF. The CDR3 coding sequence is TGTGCCAGTAGTATAGACCCAGGGGCTAACAAAAACATTCAGTACTTC. Full variable domain (outside the CDR3, taken from reference TRBV19 and TRBJ2-4): DGGITQSPKYLFRKEGQNVTLSCEQNLNHDAMYWYRQDPGQGLRLIYYSQIVNDFQKGDIAEGYSVSREKKESFPLTVTSAQKNPTAFYLCASSIDPGANKNIQYFGAGTRLSVL.

The chain is built from TRBV28 and TRBJ2-7; tentative D call: TRBD2 (5 bases). CDR1 is MDHEN, CDR2 SYDVKM, per germline. Trimming pared 7 bases from V and 1 base from J, leaving 14 bases between. The CDR3 sequence is 14 residues long. The CDR3 sequence is CASNSLRESYEQYF. The CDR3 DNA reads as TGTGCCAGCAACAGTTTACGGGAATCCTACGAGCAGTACTTC.

Of note for this clone: Other DNA sequences in this specimen translate into the identical CDR3. The DNA of the CDR3 is TGTGCCAGCAGCGTAGTACTAGCGGGAGGTTACAATGAGCAGTTCTTC. Its translation: CASSVVLAGGYNEQFF. The chain employs TRBV9 and TRBJ2-1; 12 positions match TRBD2. Per the germline V gene, CDR1 is SGDLS and CDR2 is YYNGEE. The trim removed 0 bases at V and 4 bases at J, leaving 2 bases unmatched. The CDR3 sequence is 16 residues long.

The rearrangement joins TRBV14 to TRBJ2-1; 9 bases map to TRBD1. CDR3 length: 16 amino acids. Germline lookup yields CDR1 SGHDN and CDR2 FVKESK. With 6 bases clipped from V and 3 bases from J, the junction kept 9 bases outside the gene matches. The CDR3 DNA sequence: TGTGCCAGCAGTCCCGGGACAGGGCTTGGCTACAATGAGCAGTTCTTC. Translation: CASSPGTGLGYNEQFF.

The chain is built from TRBV18 and TRBJ2-1; D ambiguous. The CDR3 sequence is 14 residues long. The germline V gene has CDR1 KGHSH and CDR2 LQKENI. The V end lost 0 bases, the J end lost 7 bases, and 10 bases lay between the germline ends. CDR3 sequence reads: CASSPPLPTNEQFF. The CDR3 DNA is TGTGCCAGCTCACCACCCCTTCCTACTAATGAGCAGTTCTTC.

V usage is TRBV5-4 and J usage is TRBJ2-2; D remains ambiguous. CDR1 is SGHNT and CDR2 is YYREEE in the germline V gene (reference sequence). CDR3 length equals 15 residues. V lost 0 bases, J lost 0 bases, and 6 bases lay in between. Here the CDR3 DNA reads TGTGCCAGCAGCTTGGGACTGTCGAACACCGGGGAGCTGTTTTTT. Translation gives CASSLGLSNTGELFF.

A few counts support this clone. The chain has TRBV28 and TRBJ2-7; 7 bases agree with TRBD1. V dropped 8 bases and J dropped 1; count of bases not matched to a gene: 8. This CDR3 has 14 residues. The germline CDR1 and CDR2 sequences are MDHEN and SYDVKM. The CDR3 DNA reads as TGTGCCAGCGGGCCGGGACAGCGATCCTACGAGCAGTACTTC. As protein: CASGPGQRSYEQYF. Combining the CDR3 with reference TRBV28 and TRBJ2-7 gives the whole variable domain DVKVTQSSRYLVKRTGEKVFLECVQDMDHENMFWYRQDPGLGLRLIYFSYDVKMKEKGDIPEGYSVSREKKERFSLILESASTNQTSMYLCASGPGQRSYEQYFGPGTRLTVT.

V gene TRBV6-1 combines with J gene TRBJ2-1; 9 nucleotides match TRBD2. Germline CDR1 is MNHNS and CDR2 is SASEGT. V shed 3 bases and J 11 bases; nucleotides not matched to a gene: 2. There are 12 residues in the CDR3. Here the CDR3 DNA reads TGTGCCAGCAGTGAGGGACTAGCAAAGCAGTTCTTC. Residues: CASSEGLAKQFF.

The sample holds one count of this clone. The chain carries TRBV9 and TRBJ1-2; D gene uncertain. Germline assignment: CDR1 SGDLS and CDR2 YYNGEE. The CDR3 contains 14 residues. Trimming took 7 bases from V and 4 from J, leaving 17 bases between them. CDR3 DNA sequence: TGTGCCAGCGCCACTACACTAGATCTCTATGGCTACACCTTC. Amino acid sequence: CASATTLDLYGYTF.

The CDR3, as DNA: TGTGCCAGCAGCTTTAGCTCGTCCTACGAGCAGTACTTC. This gives the protein CASSFSSSYEQYF. The rearrangement links TRBV7-9 to TRBJ2-7; D is undetermined. The CDR3 is 13 amino acids. Germline CDR1 and CDR2: SEHNR and FQNEAQ (reference sequence). V lost 3 bases and J 1 base, leaving 7 bases between the germline ends.

This clone was seen only a few times. The V call is TRBV19, the J call TRBJ2-1; TRBD1 matches 10 bases. The junction had 14 bases not matched to a gene; V was cut back by 3 bases and J by 3 bases. The CDR3 extends over 19 amino acids. The germline gives CDR1 LNHDA, CDR2 SQIVND (reference sequence). CDR3 nucleotide sequence: TGTGCCAGTAGTATGGCCCGCCGGGACAGGGGCGCTTTCTACAATGAGCAGTTCTTC. It is translated as CASSMARRDRGAFYNEQFF.

A remark on this clone: Other DNA sequences in the sample encode the same CDR3. The V gene is TRBV7-9, the J gene TRBJ2-2, with D possibly being TRBD2 (6 bases). Trimming shortened V by 2 bases and J by 7 bases, and 8 bases separated the two germline ends. This CDR3 comprises 13 residues. The germline CDR1 and CDR2 sequences are SEHNR and FQNEAQ (reference sequence). CDR3 coding DNA: TGTGCCAGCAGCTTACTGGGGGGCGGGGAGCTGTTTTTT. Protein product: CASSLLGGGELFF.

The rearrangement uses TRBV4-1 and TRBJ1-6, with D unclear. The V end lost 0 bases, the J end lost 3 bases, and 6 bases lay between the germline ends. The CDR3 length is 15 residues. CDR1 MGHRA and CDR2 YSYEKL come from the germline V gene. The DNA of the CDR3 is TGCGCCAGCAGCCAAGACAGTTTCTATAATTCACCCCTCCACTTT. Translating it yields CASSQDSFYNSPLHF.